This is a list of T cell receptor beta chains from one sample in a study of T cells in Graves' hyperthyroidism and ophthalmopathy. In TCRdb, the multiplex PCR reads were re-called with MiXCR into one record per CDR3 protein. The sample lists a few hundred thousand distinct CDR3 sequences; less than 20% were seen once. Sequenced: blood. The origin of the receptors is a man aged 18 to 29 with Graves' ophthalmopathy. The CDR3 runs from the conserved cysteine through the conserved F or W. A D gene is named only where the DNA matches it firmly. Rows give clone size only sometimes, using once, few, many, or a class for an expanded clone.

V gene: TRBV3-1
J gene: TRBJ2-4
clone size: few
D gene: TRBD1
CDR3 protein: CASSHTPGTGRNIQYF
CDR3 DNA: TGTGCCAGCAGCCACACCCCCGGGACAGGGAGAAACATTCAGTACTTC

V gene: TRBV9
J gene: TRBJ1-5
clone size: many
D gene: .
CDR3 protein: CASSVAPNQPQHF
CDR3 DNA: TGTGCCAGCAGCGTAGCCCCCAATCAGCCCCAGCATTTT

V gene: TRBV19
J gene: TRBJ1-2
clone size: many
D gene: TRBD1
CDR3 protein: CASSTRDRDYGYTF
CDR3 DNA: TGTGCCAGTAGCACCCGGGACAGAGACTATGGCTACACCTTC

V gene: TRBV7-2
J gene: TRBJ2-4
clone size: .
D gene: TRBD1
CDR3 protein: CASSFTPTGEGGLDIQYF
CDR3 DNA: TGTGCCAGCAGCTTCACCCCAACAGGGGAAGGAGGATTAGACATTCAGTACTTC

V gene: TRBV27
J gene: TRBJ2-1
clone size: .
D gene: .
CDR3 protein: CASGSRDQRDEQFF
CDR3 DNA: TGTGCCAGCGGTTCCCGGGATCAGAGAGATGAGCAGTTCTTC

V gene: TRBV6-2/TRBV6-3
J gene: TRBJ2-1
clone size: .
D gene: .
CDR3 protein: CASSYSGSEQFF
CDR3 DNA: TGTGCCAGCAGTTACTCTGGTAGTGAGCAGTTCTTC

V gene: TRBV2
J gene: TRBJ1-4
clone size: many
D gene: .
CDR3 protein: CASQKGQQGRNEKLFF
CDR3 DNA: TGTGCCAGCCAAAAGGGGCAACAGGGCCGTAATGAAAAACTGTTTTTT

V gene: TRBV29-1
J gene: TRBJ1-5
clone size: .
D gene: .
CDR3 protein: CSVEQIFNQPQHF
CDR3 DNA: TGCAGCGTCGAACAGATATTCAATCAGCCCCAGCATTTT

V gene: TRBV7-9
J gene: TRBJ2-5
clone size: many
D gene: .
CDR3 protein: CASSSQVETQYF
CDR3 DNA: TGTGCCAGCAGCTCCCAGGTAGAGACCCAGTACTTC

V gene: TRBV5-1
J gene: TRBJ2-7
clone size: .
D gene: .
CDR3 protein: CASSLAHGISYEQYF
CDR3 DNA: TGCGCCAGCAGCTTGGCCCATGGGATTTCCTACGAGCAGTACTTC

V gene: TRBV10-2
J gene: TRBJ1-2
clone size: .
D gene: .
CDR3 protein: CASSASQRGGVAGYTF
CDR3 DNA: TGCGCCAGCAGTGCGTCCCAACGGGGAGGGGTGGCTGGCTACACCTTC

V gene: TRBV6-5
J gene: TRBJ2-7
clone size: many
D gene: .
CDR3 protein: CASSYSISYEQYF
CDR3 DNA: TGTGCCAGCAGTTACTCGATCAGCTACGAGCAGTACTTC

V gene: TRBV14
J gene: TRBJ2-1
clone size: .
D gene: .
CDR3 protein: CASSQGVRQTRNEQFF
CDR3 DNA: TGTGCCAGCAGCCAAGGAGTAAGACAGACCAGAAATGAGCAGTTCTTC

V gene: TRBV5-1
J gene: TRBJ2-5
clone size: many
D gene: TRBD1
CDR3 protein: CASSLNPTGQKETQYF
CDR3 DNA: TGCGCCAGCAGCTTGAACCCGACAGGGCAGAAAGAGACCCAGTACTTC

V gene: TRBV6-5
J gene: TRBJ1-6
clone size: .
D gene: .
CDR3 protein: CASSYFDPDSPLHF
CDR3 DNA: TGTGCCAGCAGTTACTTCGACCCAGATTCACCCCTCCACTTT

V gene: TRBV28
J gene: TRBJ2-3
clone size: .
D gene: .
CDR3 protein: CASSFRGSLTDTQYF
CDR3 DNA: TGTGCCAGCAGTTTTAGGGGATCCCTCACAGATACGCAGTATTTT

V gene: TRBV7-2
J gene: TRBJ2-1
clone size: few
D gene: TRBD1
CDR3 protein: CASSIGGASYNEQFF
CDR3 DNA: TGTGCCAGCAGCATAGGGGGCGCTTCCTACAATGAGCAGTTCTTC

V gene: TRBV6-6
J gene: TRBJ2-1
clone size: few
D gene: TRBD2
CDR3 protein: CASSYSKAGGLNEQFF
CDR3 DNA: TGTGCCAGCAGTTACTCGAAGGCGGGGGGGCTGAATGAGCAGTTCTTC

V gene: TRBV7-9
J gene: TRBJ2-5
clone size: once
D gene: .
CDR3 protein: CASSPPPPGSPETQYF
CDR3 DNA: TGTGCCAGCAGCCCCCCTCCCCCAGGGTCGCCAGAGACCCAGTACTTC

V gene: TRBV20-1
J gene: TRBJ1-5
clone size: .
D gene: TRBD1
CDR3 protein: CSARDRQGDQPQHF
CDR3 DNA: TGCAGTGCTAGAGATCGTCAGGGGGATCAGCCCCAGCATTTT

V gene: TRBV10-2
J gene: TRBJ1-5
clone size: few
D gene: .
CDR3 protein: CASSQSPGANQPQHF
CDR3 DNA: TGCGCCAGCAGTCAGTCCCCGGGGGCCAATCAGCCCCAGCATTTT

V gene: TRBV7-3
J gene: TRBJ2-5
clone size: few
D gene: TRBD2
CDR3 protein: CASSETGTSGGIETQYF
CDR3 DNA: TGTGCCAGCAGCGAAACCGGGACTAGCGGGGGGATAGAGACCCAGTACTTC

V gene: TRBV9
J gene: TRBJ1-3
clone size: few
D gene: .
CDR3 protein: CASSGGKGLYNTIYF
CDR3 DNA: TGTGCCAGCAGCGGGGGGAAAGGGCTGTACAACACCATATATTTT

V gene: TRBV10-1
J gene: TRBJ2-7
clone size: many
D gene: .
CDR3 protein: CASSSGPENEQYF
CDR3 DNA: TGCGCCAGCAGTTCGGGCCCAGAAAACGAGCAGTACTTC

V gene: TRBV6-1
J gene: TRBJ1-5
clone size: many
D gene: .
CDR3 protein: CASSTSGGNQPQHF
CDR3 DNA: TGTGCCAGCAGTACTAGTGGAGGTAATCAGCCCCAGCATTTT

V gene: TRBV7-3
J gene: TRBJ2-3
clone size: .
D gene: .
CDR3 protein: CASSPPWAGESDTQYF
CDR3 DNA: TGTGCCAGCAGCCCCCCCTGGGCAGGGGAGTCAGATACGCAGTATTTT

V gene: TRBV7-3
J gene: TRBJ2-1
clone size: .
D gene: TRBD2
CDR3 protein: CASSVSGGGDEQFF
CDR3 DNA: TGTGCCAGCAGCGTTAGCGGGGGCGGGGATGAGCAGTTCTTC

V gene: TRBV10-3
J gene: TRBJ1-6
clone size: few
D gene: TRBD1
CDR3 protein: CAISEGGAYNSPLHF
CDR3 DNA: TGTGCCATCAGTGAAGGGGGCGCCTATAATTCACCCCTCCACTTT

V gene: TRBV3-1
J gene: TRBJ1-1
clone size: many
D gene: .
CDR3 protein: CASSQERTIQNTEAFF
CDR3 DNA: TGTGCCAGCAGCCAAGAGAGGACGATTCAGAACACTGAAGCTTTCTTT

V gene: TRBV27
J gene: TRBJ1-2
clone size: .
D gene: TRBD1
CDR3 protein: CASRRQGELANYGYTF
CDR3 DNA: TGTGCCAGCAGAAGACAGGGGGAATTGGCTAACTATGGCTACACCTTC

V gene: TRBV11-2
J gene: TRBJ1-2
clone size: .
D gene: TRBD1
CDR3 protein: CASSFPRLLQGKDGYTF
CDR3 DNA: TGTGCCAGCAGCTTCCCCCGACTTCTACAGGGGAAGGATGGCTACACCTTC

V gene: TRBV10-1
J gene: TRBJ2-3
clone size: .
D gene: .
CDR3 protein: CASSRGGGWDTQYF
CDR3 DNA: TGCGCCAGCTCGAGGGGTGGAGGTTGGGATACGCAGTATTTT

V gene: TRBV10-1
J gene: TRBJ1-2
clone size: once
D gene: .
CDR3 protein: CASTLIGRDGYTF
CDR3 DNA: TGCGCCAGCACCCTCATAGGGCGCGATGGCTACACCTTC

V gene: TRBV20-1
J gene: TRBJ1-1
clone size: .
D gene: .
CDR3 protein: CSARQGNTEAFF
CDR3 DNA: TGCAGTGCTAGGCAGGGAAATACTGAAGCTTTCTTT

V gene: TRBV6-1
J gene: TRBJ1-1
clone size: few
D gene: .
CDR3 protein: CASNKIQSMNTEAFF
CDR3 DNA: TGTGCCAGCAATAAAATACAAAGCATGAACACTGAAGCTTTCTTT

V gene: TRBV7-2
J gene: TRBJ1-1
clone size: .
D gene: TRBD1
CDR3 protein: CASSLGVSGTGRPEAFF
CDR3 DNA: TGTGCCAGCAGCTTAGGCGTTTCCGGGACAGGGAGGCCCGAAGCTTTCTTT

V gene: TRBV5-8
J gene: TRBJ2-5
clone size: many
D gene: .
CDR3 protein: CASSDYSQETQYF
CDR3 DNA: TGTGCCAGCAGCGATTACTCCCAAGAGACCCAGTACTTC

V gene: TRBV6-1
J gene: TRBJ1-3
clone size: few
D gene: .
CDR3 protein: CASSSLLSGNTIYF
CDR3 DNA: TGTGCCAGCAGTTCCCTCCTCTCTGGAAACACCATATATTTT

V gene: TRBV6-5
J gene: TRBJ2-7
clone size: many
D gene: .
CDR3 protein: CASSYARGGSGEQYF
CDR3 DNA: TGTGCCAGCAGTTACGCCAGGGGAGGGTCTGGCGAGCAGTACTTC

V gene: TRBV7-2
J gene: TRBJ2-7
clone size: many
D gene: .
CDR3 protein: CASSPGPHEQYF
CDR3 DNA: TGTGCCAGCAGCCCAGGCCCCCACGAGCAGTACTTC

V gene: TRBV2
J gene: TRBJ2-5
clone size: .
D gene: .
CDR3 protein: CASSDRGSYQETQYF
CDR3 DNA: TGTGCCAGCAGTGATCGAGGGTCGTACCAAGAGACCCAGTACTTC